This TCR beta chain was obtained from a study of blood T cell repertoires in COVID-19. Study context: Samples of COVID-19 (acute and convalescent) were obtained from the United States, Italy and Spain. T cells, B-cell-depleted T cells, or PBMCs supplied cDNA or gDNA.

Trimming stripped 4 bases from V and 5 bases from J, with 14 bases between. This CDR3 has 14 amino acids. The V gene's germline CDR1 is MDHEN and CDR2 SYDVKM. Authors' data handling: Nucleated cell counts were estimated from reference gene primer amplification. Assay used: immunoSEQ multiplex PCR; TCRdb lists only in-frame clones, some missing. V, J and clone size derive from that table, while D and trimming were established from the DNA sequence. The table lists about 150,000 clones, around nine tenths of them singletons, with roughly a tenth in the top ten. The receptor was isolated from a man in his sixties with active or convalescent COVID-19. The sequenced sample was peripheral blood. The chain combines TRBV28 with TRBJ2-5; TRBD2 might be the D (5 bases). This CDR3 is CASSSSEDWETQYF. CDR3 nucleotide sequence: TGTGCCAGCAGTTCATCGGAGGATTGGGAGACCCAGTACTTC.